A selection of T cell receptor beta chains follows, all from one sample in a study of blood T cells in healthy people across ages. One entry per CDR3 protein results from TCRdb running MiXCR on the 5' RACE reads. The sample consists of about 1,400,000 distinct CDR3 sequences, roughly 40% of them appearing once. Specimen: blood. The receptors stem from a woman younger than 35 in good health. CDR3s include the opening cysteine and the closing phenylalanine or tryptophan. A D gene is named only where the DNA matches it firmly. Not every row has a clone size; where given, it reads once, few, many or a size class.

TRBJ2-7 many - TRBV28 TGTGCCAGCAGTTTTGTTGCCTACGAGCAGTACTTC CASSFVAYEQYF
TRBJ2-3 - - TRBV27 TGTGCCAGCAGTTTAGGCGTGGTACCCTCTAGCACAGATACGCAGTATTTT CASSLGVVPSSTDTQYF
TRBJ2-3 - TRBD1 TRBV11-2 TGTGCCAGCTTGAATAGTGGGACAGGGAGGACCGATACGCAGTATTTT CASLNSGTGRTDTQYF
TRBJ2-2 - TRBD2 TRBV4-1 TGCGCCAGCAGCCAAACGGGAGCCGCGGGGGCCGGGGAGCTGTTTTTT CASSQTGAAGAGELFF
TRBJ2-1 - - TRBV3-1 TGTGCCAGCAGCCAACGAGGGGTGGAGTTCTTC CASSQRGVEFF
TRBJ2-7 - - TRBV10-3 TGTGCCATCAGTGAGGAGGGAGGGGGGCAGTACTTC CAISEEGGGQYF
TRBJ2-1 - - TRBV4-1 TGCGCCAGCAGCCAACCCCAGGAATTATCTTACAATGAGCAGTTCTTC CASSQPQELSYNEQFF
TRBJ2-1 - - TRBV25-1 TGTGCCAGCAGTAACCTCGGAGACAATGAGCAGTTCTTC CASSNLGDNEQFF
TRBJ2-1 - TRBD2 TRBV20-1 TGCAGTGCTACCTCCGGACTAGCGGGATGCAATGAGCAGTTCTTC CSATSGLAGCNEQFF
TRBJ2-1 - - TRBV7-2 TGTGCCAGCAGCTTCTTAGGTGTACTAGCAGGTGAGCAGTTCTTC CASSFLGVLAGEQFF
TRBJ2-5 - - TRBV30 TGTGCCTGGAGTCGAGGGTGGTCAGAGACCCAGTACTTC CAWSRGWSETQYF
TRBJ1-2 - - TRBV7-9 TGTGCCAGCAGCTTAGCGTGGCAGGGTAGAGACTATGGCTACACCTTC CASSLAWQGRDYGYTF
TRBJ2-5 few - TRBV11-2 TGTGCCAGCAGCGAAACCGGGACAACGGGGGAGACCCAGTACTTC CASSETGTTGETQYF
TRBJ2-3 few TRBD2 TRBV13 TGTGCCAGCAGCTGGAGGGGGTTTAGCGGGAACGCAGATACGCAGTATTTT CASSWRGFSGNADTQYF
TRBJ2-1 - TRBD1 TRBV7-2 TGTGCCAGCAGCTCCACAGGGGGCGCGGGGGAGCAGTTCTTC CASSSTGGAGEQFF
TRBJ1-6 few TRBD1 TRBV20-1 TGCAGTGCAACACGACAGGGGGCGCCGAATTCACCCCTCCACTTT CSATRQGAPNSPLHF
TRBJ2-7 - - TRBV6-1 TGTGCCAGCAGTGTAGACCCGATGGGGAGCTACGAGCAGTACTTC CASSVDPMGSYEQYF
TRBJ2-1 once TRBD2 TRBV9 TGTGCCAGCAGTACGACCGGGACTAGTTACAATGAGCAGTTCTTC CASSTTGTSYNEQFF
TRBJ2-1 - TRBD2 TRBV7-2 TGTGCCAGCAGCCCAAGCGGGGGGGCCACCTACAATGAGCAGTTCTTC CASSPSGGATYNEQFF
TRBJ1-2 - - TRBV2 TGTGCCAGCAGTGATCTAGAACAGGGTGGCGGCTATGGCTACACCTTC CASSDLEQGGGYGYTF
TRBJ2-3 few - TRBV29-1 TGCAGCGTTGAGTGGGCGGGGGCAACAGATACGCAGTATTTT CSVEWAGATDTQYF
TRBJ1-4 - TRBD1 TRBV3-1 TGTGCCAGCAGCCAGACCTACCCCGGGACAGGGCATGAAAAACTGTTTTTT CASSQTYPGTGHEKLFF
TRBJ1-5 - - TRBV7-3 TGTGCCAGCAGCGCCTCGAGAGGGGGCAATCAGCCCCAGCATTTT CASSASRGGNQPQHF
TRBJ1-1 - - TRBV4-1 TGCGCCAGCAGCAAAGGTCTTGGTGGAGCTTTCTTT CASSKGLGGAFF
TRBJ2-7 - - TRBV3-1 TGTGCCAGCAGCTACAACTCCGAGCAGTACTTC CASSYNSEQYF
TRBJ2-3 - - TRBV20-1 TGCAGTGCCCCGGGACGGCAAAACACAGATACGCAGTATTTT CSAPGRQNTDTQYF
TRBJ2-5 - - TRBV21-1 TGTGCCAGCAAAATTGGACTAGCGGGAGGTCGAGAGACCCAGTACTTC CASKIGLAGGRETQYF
TRBJ2-7 few - TRBV6-6 TGTGCCAGCCAACCGACACCTACCTACGAGCAGTACTTC CASQPTPTYEQYF
TRBJ2-1 - TRBD2 TRBV12-3/TRBV12-4 TGTGCCAGCAGCCTAAGGACTAGCGGGGAATACAATGAGCAGTTCTTC CASSLRTSGEYNEQFF
TRBJ1-1 - - TRBV7-9 TGTGCCAGCAGCTTACGGCCCTTGTTTGGGGCGAGAAACACTGAAGCTTTCTTT CASSLRPLFGARNTEAFF
TRBJ2-7 - TRBD2 TRBV13 TGTGCCAGCAGCTTAGGTCCTAGCGGGTCGGGCTCCTACGAGCAGTACTTC CASSLGPSGSGSYEQYF
TRBJ2-3 few - TRBV28 TGTGCCAGCAGTTCTTACACAGCAGACCTCACAGATACGCAGTATTTT CASSSYTADLTDTQYF
TRBJ1-6 many TRBD1 TRBV20-1 TGCAGTGCTAGACCCGTAAAGGGACAGCGAGACGATAATTCACCCCTCCACTTT CSARPVKGQRDDNSPLHF
TRBJ1-1 - - TRBV12-3/TRBV12-4 TGTGCCAGCAGTTTAACAGGACAAGTCACTGAAGCTTTCTTT CASSLTGQVTEAFF
TRBJ2-4 many TRBD2 TRBV5-1 TGCGCCAGCAGCTTGGACCAGGCTAGCGGCAAAAACATTCAGTACTTC CASSLDQASGKNIQYF
TRBJ2-3 - - TRBV20-1 TGCAGTGCGCCAAATAGGGTGGCTTACACAGATACGCAGTATTTT CSAPNRVAYTDTQYF
TRBJ1-6 few - TRBV14 TGTGCCAGTGCGGGGCAATTCAATTCACCCCTCCACTTT CASAGQFNSPLHF
TRBJ2-3 many TRBD2 TRBV7-2 TGTGCCAGCAGCCCGGGGGGTAGCGCAGATACGCAGTATTTT CASSPGGSADTQYF
TRBJ1-3 - TRBD1 TRBV12-3/TRBV12-4 TGTGCCAGCAGTTTACTCCTAGGGGGCAGTGGAAACACCATATATTTT CASSLLLGGSGNTIYF